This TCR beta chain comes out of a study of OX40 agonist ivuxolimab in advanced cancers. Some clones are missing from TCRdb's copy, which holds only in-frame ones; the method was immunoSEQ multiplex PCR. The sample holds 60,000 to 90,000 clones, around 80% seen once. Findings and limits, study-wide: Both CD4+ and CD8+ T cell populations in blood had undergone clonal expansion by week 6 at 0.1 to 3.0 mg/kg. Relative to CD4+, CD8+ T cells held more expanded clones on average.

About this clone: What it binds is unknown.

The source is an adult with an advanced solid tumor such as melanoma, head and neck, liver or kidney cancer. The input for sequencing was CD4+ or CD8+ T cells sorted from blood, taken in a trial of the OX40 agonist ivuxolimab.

The CDR3 reads CASSSQGREQFF. The CDR3 nucleotides read TGCGCCAGCAGCTCCCAGGGTCGGGAGCAGTTCTTC. This sequence joins TRBV5-1 and TRBJ2-1; possible D gene TRBD1, 5 bases. The CDR3 is 12 amino acids. With 3 bases removed from V and 10 bases from J, the gap between germline ends came to 11 bases. Germline V CDR1 and CDR2: SGHRS, YFSETQ.